This is a list of T cell receptor beta chains from one sample in a study of T cell responses to AZD1222 COVID-19 vaccine. Sequencing was performed with immunoSEQ multiplex PCR; in TCRdb, only in-frame clones are kept and a portion is missing. The sample carries approximately 180,000 clones, just over 90% recorded once. The sequences come from peripheral blood, collected 28 days after the second dose of the MenACWY control vaccine. These receptors originate from an adult who received the MenACWY meningococcal vaccine as a control. Both conserved end residues are trimmed from each CDR3.

TRBV25-1,ASSISAGGYT
TRBV9,ASSVGGSNQPQH
TRBV6-5,ASSMPGLQMF
TRBV9,ASSPRGDSYNEQF
TRBV6-6,ASSYSDRVNSPLH
TRBV14,ASSQDLAGVVTGELF
TRBV10-3,AISDPRGQDYGYT
TRBV21-1,ASSREPQH
TRBV7-8,ASSWTSGRGNEQF
TRBV14,ASSQTRGPKLF
TRBV6-2/TRBV6-3,ASSYSRQSYEKLF
TRBV5-1,ASSPGLAGQETQY
TRBV6-5,ASSSRDRGYYGYT
TRBV20-1,RASKSGRPDEQY
TRBV19,ASSPQETGGLYEQY
TRBV9,ASSVKGLAGWETQY
TRBV9,ASSALWTGDSGYT
TRBV7-9,ASRPGYTNTEAF
TRBV6-5,ASSYQLLLGYGYT
TRBV27,ASSTPGGHEQF
TRBV19,ASSPTTGTVGYT
TRBV5-1,ASSFVGNGELF
TRBV5-1,ASSLEGGSPPYEQY
TRBV6-2/TRBV6-3,ASSFSPGLVAVQETQY
TRBV7-9,ASSQRPDSSTDTQY
TRBV2,ASSSGTSYSNQPQH
TRBV5-1,ASSAAGNNYGYT
TRBV10-3,AISARDPYTGELF
TRBV11-2,ASSLGGTGYNEQF
TRBV6-2/TRBV6-3,ASSYAPDSPTGYT
TRBV30,AWSLGDRGRLYGYT
TRBV5-6,ASSGLGLLGTSYGYT
TRBV19,ASMGKDRVTGELF